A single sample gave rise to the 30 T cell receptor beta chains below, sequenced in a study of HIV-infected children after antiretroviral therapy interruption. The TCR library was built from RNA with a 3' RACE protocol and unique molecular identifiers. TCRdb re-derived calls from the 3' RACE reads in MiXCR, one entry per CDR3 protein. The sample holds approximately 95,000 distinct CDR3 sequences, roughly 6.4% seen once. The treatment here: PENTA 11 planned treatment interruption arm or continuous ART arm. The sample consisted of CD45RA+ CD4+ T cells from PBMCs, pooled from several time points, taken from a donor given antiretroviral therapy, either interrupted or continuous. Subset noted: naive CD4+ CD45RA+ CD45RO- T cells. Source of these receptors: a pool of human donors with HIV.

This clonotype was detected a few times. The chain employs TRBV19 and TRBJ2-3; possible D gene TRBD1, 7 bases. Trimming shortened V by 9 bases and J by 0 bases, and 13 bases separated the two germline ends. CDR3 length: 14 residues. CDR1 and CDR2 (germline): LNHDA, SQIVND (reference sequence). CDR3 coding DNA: TGTGCCAGCGCGGGACAGTGGAGCACAGATACGCAGTATTTT. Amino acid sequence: CASAGQWSTDTQYF.

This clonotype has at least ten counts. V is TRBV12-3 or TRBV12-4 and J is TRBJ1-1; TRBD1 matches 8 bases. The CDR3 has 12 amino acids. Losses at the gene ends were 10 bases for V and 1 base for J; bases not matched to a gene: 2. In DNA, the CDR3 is TGTGCCACGGGGACAGGGAACACTGAAGCTTTCTTT. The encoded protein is CATGTGNTEAFF.

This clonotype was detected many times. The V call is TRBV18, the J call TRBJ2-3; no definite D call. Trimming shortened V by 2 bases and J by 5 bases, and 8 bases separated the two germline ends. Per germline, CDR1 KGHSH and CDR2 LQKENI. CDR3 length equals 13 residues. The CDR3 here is CASSPGSGDTQYF. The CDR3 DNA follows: TGTGCCAGCTCACCAGGTTCAGGAGATACGCAGTATTTT. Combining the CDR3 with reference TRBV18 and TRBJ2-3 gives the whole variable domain NAGVMQNPRHLVRRRGQEARLRCSPMKGHSHVYWYRQLPEEGLKFMVYLQKENIIDESGMPKERFSAEFPKEGPSILRIQQVVRGDSAAYFCASSPGSGDTQYFGPGTRLTVL.

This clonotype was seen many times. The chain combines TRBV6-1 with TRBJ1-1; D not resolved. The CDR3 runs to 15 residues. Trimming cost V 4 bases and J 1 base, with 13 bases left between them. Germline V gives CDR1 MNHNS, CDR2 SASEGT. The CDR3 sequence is CASSAAGFRNTEAFF. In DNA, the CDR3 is TGTGCCAGCAGTGCAGCAGGTTTCAGGAACACTGAAGCTTTCTTT.

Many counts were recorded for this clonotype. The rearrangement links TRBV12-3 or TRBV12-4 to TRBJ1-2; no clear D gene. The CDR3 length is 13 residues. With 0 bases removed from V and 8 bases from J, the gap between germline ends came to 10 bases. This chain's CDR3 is CASSLASERGYTF. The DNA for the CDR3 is TGTGCCAGCAGTTTAGCTTCGGAGCGGGGCTACACCTTC.

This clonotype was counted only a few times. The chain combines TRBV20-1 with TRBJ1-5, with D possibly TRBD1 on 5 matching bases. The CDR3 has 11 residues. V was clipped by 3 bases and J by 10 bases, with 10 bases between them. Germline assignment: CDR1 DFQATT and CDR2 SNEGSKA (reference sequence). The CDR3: CSASRDGPQHF. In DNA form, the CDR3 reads TGCAGTGCTAGCAGGGACGGACCCCAGCATTTT.

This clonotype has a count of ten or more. The CDR3 region is CAISEQGANQPQHF. The CDR3 region has the DNA TGTGCCATCAGTGAGCAGGGGGCCAATCAGCCCCAGCATTTT. This chain uses TRBV10-3 with TRBJ1-5; 8 nucleotides line up with TRBD1. The CDR3 has 14 amino acids. Germline assignment: CDR1 ENHRY and CDR2 SYGVKD. Trimming at V came to 2 bases and at J to 3 bases, leaving 0 bases not matched to a gene.

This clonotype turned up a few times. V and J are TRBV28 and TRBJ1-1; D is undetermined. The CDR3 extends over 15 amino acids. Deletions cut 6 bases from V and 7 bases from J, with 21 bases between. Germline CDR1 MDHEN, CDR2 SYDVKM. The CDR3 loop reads CASSLPQALTLEAFF. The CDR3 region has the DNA TGTGCCAGCAGCTTACCCCAGGCCCTAACCCTTGAAGCTTTCTTT.

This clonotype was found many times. CDR3 DNA: TGTGCCAGCAGATTTAGCGGGAGCCCCCCCGAGACCCAGTACTTC. Residues: CASRFSGSPPETQYF. This chain connects TRBV11-1 to TRBJ2-5; 9 bases fit TRBD2. The CDR3 consists of 15 residues. With 6 bases clipped from V and 5 bases from J, the junction kept 10 bases outside the gene matches. The V gene's germline CDR1 is SGHAT and CDR2 FQDESV (reference sequence).

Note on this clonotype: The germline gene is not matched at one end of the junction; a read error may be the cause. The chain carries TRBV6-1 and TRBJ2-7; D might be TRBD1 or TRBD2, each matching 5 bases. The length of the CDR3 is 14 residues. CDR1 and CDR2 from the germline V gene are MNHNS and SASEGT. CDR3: CASSEGGVGYGQYF. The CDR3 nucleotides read TGTGCCAGCAGTGAAGGAGGGGTGGGTTACGGGCAGTACTTC.

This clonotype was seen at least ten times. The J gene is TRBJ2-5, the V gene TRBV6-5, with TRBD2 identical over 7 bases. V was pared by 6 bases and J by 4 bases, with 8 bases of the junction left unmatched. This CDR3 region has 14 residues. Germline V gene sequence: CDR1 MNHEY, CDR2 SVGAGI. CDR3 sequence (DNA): TGTGCCAGCAGGACTAGCTTATTTCGAGAGACCCAGTACTTC. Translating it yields CASRTSLFRETQYF.

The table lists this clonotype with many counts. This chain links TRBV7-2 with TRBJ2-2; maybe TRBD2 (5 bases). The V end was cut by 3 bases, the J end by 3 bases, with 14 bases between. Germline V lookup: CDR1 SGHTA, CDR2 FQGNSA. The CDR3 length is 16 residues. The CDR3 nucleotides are TGTGCCAGCAGCTTCTATTCGCGGGCGTACACCGGGGAGCTGTTTTTT. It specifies CASSFYSRAYTGELFF.

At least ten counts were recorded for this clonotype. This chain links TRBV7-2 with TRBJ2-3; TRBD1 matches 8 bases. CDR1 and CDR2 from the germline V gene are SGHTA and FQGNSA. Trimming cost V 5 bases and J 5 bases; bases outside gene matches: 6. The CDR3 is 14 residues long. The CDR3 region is CASSPGQVVDTQYF. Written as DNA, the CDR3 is TGTGCCAGCAGCCCGGGACAGGTTGTAGATACGCAGTATTTT.

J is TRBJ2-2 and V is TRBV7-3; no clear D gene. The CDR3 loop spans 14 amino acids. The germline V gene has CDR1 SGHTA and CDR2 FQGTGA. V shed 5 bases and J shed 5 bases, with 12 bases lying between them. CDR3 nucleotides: TGTGCCAGCAGCCAAAGTTCCAGGACCGGGGAGCTGTTTTTT. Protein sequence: CASSQSSRTGELFF.

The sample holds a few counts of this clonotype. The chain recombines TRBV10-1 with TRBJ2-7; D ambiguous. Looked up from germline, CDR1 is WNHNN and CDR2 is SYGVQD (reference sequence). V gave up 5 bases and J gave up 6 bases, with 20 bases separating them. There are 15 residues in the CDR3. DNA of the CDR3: TGCGCCAGCAGTCCCACCCAAACCCGGACGGGCGAGCAGTACTTC. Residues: CASSPTQTRTGEQYF.

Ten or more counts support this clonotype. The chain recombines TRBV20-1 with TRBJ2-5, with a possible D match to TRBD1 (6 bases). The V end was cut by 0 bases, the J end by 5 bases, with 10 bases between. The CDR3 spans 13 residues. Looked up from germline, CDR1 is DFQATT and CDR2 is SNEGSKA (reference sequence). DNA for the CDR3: TGCAGTGCTAGAGAACAGGGCTGGGAGACCCAGTACTTC. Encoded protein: CSAREQGWETQYF.

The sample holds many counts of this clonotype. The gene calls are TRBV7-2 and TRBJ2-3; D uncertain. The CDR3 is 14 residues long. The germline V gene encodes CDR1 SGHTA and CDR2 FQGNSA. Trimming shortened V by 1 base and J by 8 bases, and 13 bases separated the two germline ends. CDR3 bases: TGTGCCAGCAGCTTAGGACCGTCGTCGGTTACGCAGTATTTT. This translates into CASSLGPSSVTQYF. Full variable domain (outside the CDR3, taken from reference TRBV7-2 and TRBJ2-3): GAGVSQSPSNKVTEKGKDVELRCDPISGHTALYWYRQSLGQGLEFLIYFQGNSAPDKSGLPSDRFSAERTGGSVSTLTIQRTQQEDSAVYLCASSLGPSSVTQYFGPGTRLTVL.

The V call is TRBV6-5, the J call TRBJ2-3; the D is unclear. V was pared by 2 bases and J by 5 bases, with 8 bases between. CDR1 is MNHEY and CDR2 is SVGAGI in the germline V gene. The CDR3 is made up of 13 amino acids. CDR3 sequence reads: CASSYGLKDTQYF. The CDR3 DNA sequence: TGTGCCAGCAGTTACGGGCTGAAAGATACGCAGTATTTT.

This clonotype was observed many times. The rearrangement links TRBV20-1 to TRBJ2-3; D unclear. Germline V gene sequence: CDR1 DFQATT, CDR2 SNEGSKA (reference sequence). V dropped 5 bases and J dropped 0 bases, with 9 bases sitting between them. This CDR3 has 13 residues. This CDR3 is CSAPQDSTDTQYF. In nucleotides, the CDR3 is TGCAGTGCTCCCCAGGATAGCACAGATACGCAGTATTTT.

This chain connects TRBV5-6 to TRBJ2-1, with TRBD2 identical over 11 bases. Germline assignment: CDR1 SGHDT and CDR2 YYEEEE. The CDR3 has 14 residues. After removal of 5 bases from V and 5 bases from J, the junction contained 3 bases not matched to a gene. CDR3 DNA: TGTGCCAGCAGAGGGACTAGCGGAGACAATGAGCAGTTCTTC. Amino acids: CASRGTSGDNEQFF. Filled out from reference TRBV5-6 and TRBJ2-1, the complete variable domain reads DAGVTQSPTHLIKTRGQQVTLRCSPKSGHDTVSWYQQALGQGPQFIFQYYEEEERQRGNFPDRFSGHQFPNYSSELNVNALLLGDSALYLCASRGTSGDNEQFFGPGTRLTVL.

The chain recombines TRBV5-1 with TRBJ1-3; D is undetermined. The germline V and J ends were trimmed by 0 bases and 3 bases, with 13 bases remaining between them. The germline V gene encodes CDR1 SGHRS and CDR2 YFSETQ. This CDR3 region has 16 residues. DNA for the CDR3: TGCGCCAGCAGCTTGGCCTCTCCACAGCTTGGAAACACCATATATTTT. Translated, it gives CASSLASPQLGNTIYF. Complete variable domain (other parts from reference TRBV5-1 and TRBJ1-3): KAGVTQTPRYLIKTRGQQVTLSCSPISGHRSVSWYQQTPGQGLQFLFEYFSETQRNKGNFPGRFSGRQFSNSRSEMNVSTLELGDSALYLCASSLASPQLGNTIYFGEGSWLTVV.

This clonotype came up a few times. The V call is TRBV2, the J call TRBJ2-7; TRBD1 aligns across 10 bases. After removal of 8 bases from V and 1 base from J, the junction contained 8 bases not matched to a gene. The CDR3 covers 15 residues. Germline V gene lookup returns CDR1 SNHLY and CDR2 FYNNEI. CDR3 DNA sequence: TGTGCCAGCGGGACAGGGGAGTGGAGTTCCTACGAGCAGTACTTC. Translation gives CASGTGEWSSYEQYF. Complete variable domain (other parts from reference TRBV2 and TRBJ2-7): EPEVTQTPSHQVTQMGQEVILRCVPISNHLYFYWYRQILGQKVEFLVSFYNNEISEKSEIFDDQFSVERPDGSNFTLKIRSTKLEDSAMYFCASGTGEWSSYEQYFGPGTRLTVT.

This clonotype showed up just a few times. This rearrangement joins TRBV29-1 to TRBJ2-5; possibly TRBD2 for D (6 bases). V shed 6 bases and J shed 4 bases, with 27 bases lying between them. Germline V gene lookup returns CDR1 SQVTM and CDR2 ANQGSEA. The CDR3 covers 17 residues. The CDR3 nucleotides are TGCAGCGTCGTTTCGGTGATTAGCGGAATAGGGGTAGAGACCCAGTACTTC. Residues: CSVVSVISGIGVETQYF.

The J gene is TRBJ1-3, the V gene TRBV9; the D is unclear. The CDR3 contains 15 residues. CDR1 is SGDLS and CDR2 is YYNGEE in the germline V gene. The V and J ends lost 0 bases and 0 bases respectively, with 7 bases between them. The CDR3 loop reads CASSVGTDSGNTIYF. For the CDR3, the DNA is TGTGCCAGCAGCGTAGGGACTGACTCTGGAAACACCATATATTTT.

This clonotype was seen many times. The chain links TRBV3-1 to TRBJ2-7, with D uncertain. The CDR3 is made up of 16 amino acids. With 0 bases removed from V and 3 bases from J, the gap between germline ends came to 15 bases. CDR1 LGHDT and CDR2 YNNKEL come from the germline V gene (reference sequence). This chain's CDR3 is CASSQDRATGRYEQYF. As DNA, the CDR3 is TGTGCCAGCAGCCAAGATCGGGCGACTGGGCGCTACGAGCAGTACTTC.

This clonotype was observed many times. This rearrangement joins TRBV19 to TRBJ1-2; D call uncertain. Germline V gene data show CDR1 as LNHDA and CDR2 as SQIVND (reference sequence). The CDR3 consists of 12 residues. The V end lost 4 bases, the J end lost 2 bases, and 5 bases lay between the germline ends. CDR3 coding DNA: TGTGCCAGTAGTAGGGCGAACTATGGCTACACCTTC. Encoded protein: CASSRANYGYTF.

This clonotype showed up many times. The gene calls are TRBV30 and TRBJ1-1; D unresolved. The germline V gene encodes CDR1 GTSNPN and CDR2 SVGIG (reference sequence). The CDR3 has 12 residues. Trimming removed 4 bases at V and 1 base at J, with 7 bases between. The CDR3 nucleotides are TGTGCCTGGAATGGGAGGAACACTGAAGCTTTCTTT. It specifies CAWNGRNTEAFF.

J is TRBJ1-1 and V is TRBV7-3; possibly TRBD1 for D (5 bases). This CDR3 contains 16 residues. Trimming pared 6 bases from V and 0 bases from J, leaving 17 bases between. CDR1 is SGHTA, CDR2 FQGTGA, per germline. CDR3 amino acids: CASRTDNTIVNTEAFF. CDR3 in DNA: TGTGCCAGCAGGACGGACAACACGATCGTGAACACTGAAGCTTTCTTT.

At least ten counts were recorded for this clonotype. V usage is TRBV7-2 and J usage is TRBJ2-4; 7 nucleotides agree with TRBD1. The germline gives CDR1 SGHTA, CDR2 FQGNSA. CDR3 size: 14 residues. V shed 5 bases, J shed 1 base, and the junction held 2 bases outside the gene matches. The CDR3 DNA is TGTGCCAGCAGCGAACAGGGGGCCAAAAACATTCAGTACTTC. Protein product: CASSEQGAKNIQYF.

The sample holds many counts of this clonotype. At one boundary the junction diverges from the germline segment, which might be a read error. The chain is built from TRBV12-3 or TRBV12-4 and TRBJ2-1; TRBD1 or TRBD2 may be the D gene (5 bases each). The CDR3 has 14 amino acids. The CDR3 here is CASSPGTIYAEQFF. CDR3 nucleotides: TGTGCAAGCAGCCCCGGGACGATTTATGCTGAGCAGTTCTTC.